This T cell receptor (beta chain) was captured by sequencing in a study of graft-versus-host responses after intestinal transplantation. Regarding the study as a whole: There were GvH clones found in recipient marrow, and some of them appeared first in ileum or blood.

This CDR3 contains 14 residues. Germline loops: CDR1 SGHRS, CDR2 YFSETQ. V shed 4 bases, J shed 5 bases, and the junction held 7 bases outside the gene matches. For this clone: The antigen remains unidentified.

This table comes from immunoSEQ multiplex PCR, and its TCRdb copy is limited to in-frame clones, with some not included. The profile shows under 65,000 clones, around 93% of them singletons. The V and J genes are TRBV5-1 and TRBJ1-1, with TRBD1 identical over 8 bases. The receptor was derived from a human donor who was the organ donor for an intestinal transplant. The material sequenced was unstimulated CD4+ T cells sorted from spleen or lymph node cells, taken before transplant. The CDR3 nucleotides are TGCGCCAGCAGCCTGGACAGGGAGGGAACTGAAGCTTTCTTT. Protein sequence: CASSLDREGTEAFF.